This TCR beta chain comes out of a study of blood T cells in healthy people across ages. Study observations and caveats: The study found more naive CD4+ cells and higher diversity in long-lived than aged donors.

Through a sample-barcoded 5' primer and a J-beta primer mix, a second PCR was run for roughly 7 to 12 cycles. Using its own MiXCR run on the 5' RACE reads, TCRdb lists one record per CDR3 protein. The sample lists fewer than 1,200,000 distinct CDR3 sequences; approximately 26% were seen once. This clonotype was seen a few times. The antigen remains unidentified. CDR1 and CDR2 from the germline V gene are KGHSH and LQKENI. The CDR3 extends over 14 amino acids. These sequences were also reported in another study, on T cells of mothers and their children. Per that study: A few healthy Caucasian mothers, along with their six children, were the donors. With the M1S primer of the second PCR, sample barcodes and 2-4 random nucleotides were added. Every mother produced more than 8.5 million TCR beta CDR3 reads, whereas every child provided about 3 million.

The sample comprised blood. The chain combines TRBV18 with TRBJ2-7, with TRBD1 matching over 8 bases. The tail of the sequence fits TRBJ2-5 better, so the J call may be wrong. This receptor was identified in a girl aged 2-10 years in good health. DNA of the CDR3: TGTGCCAGCACCGAGGACAGGGAGGTGGAGACCCAGTACTTC. Amino acid sequence: CASTEDREVETQYF.